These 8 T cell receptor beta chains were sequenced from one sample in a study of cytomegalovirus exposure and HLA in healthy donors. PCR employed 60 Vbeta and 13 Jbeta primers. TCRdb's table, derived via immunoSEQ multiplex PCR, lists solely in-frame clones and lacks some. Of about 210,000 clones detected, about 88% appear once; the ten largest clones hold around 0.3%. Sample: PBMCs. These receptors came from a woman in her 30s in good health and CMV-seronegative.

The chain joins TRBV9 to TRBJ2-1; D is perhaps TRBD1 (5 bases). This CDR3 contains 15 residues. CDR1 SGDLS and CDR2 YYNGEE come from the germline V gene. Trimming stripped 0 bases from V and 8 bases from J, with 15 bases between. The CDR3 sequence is CASSVGWGIGDEQFF. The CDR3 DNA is TGTGCCAGCAGCGTAGGTTGGGGCATTGGCGATGAGCAGTTCTTC. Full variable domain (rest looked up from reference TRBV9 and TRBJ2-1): DSGVTQTPKHLITATGQRVTLRCSPRSGDLSVYWYQQSLDQGLQFLIQYYNGEERAKGNILERFSAQQFPDLHSELNLSSLELGDSALYFCASSVGWGIGDEQFFGPGTRLTVL.

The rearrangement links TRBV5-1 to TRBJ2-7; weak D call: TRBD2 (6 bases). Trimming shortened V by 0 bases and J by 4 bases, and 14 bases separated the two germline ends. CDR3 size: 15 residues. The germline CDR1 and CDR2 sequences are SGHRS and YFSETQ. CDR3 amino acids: CASSLGTGEGYEQYF. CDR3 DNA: TGCGCCAGCAGCTTGGGTACGGGGGAAGGGTACGAGCAGTACTTC.

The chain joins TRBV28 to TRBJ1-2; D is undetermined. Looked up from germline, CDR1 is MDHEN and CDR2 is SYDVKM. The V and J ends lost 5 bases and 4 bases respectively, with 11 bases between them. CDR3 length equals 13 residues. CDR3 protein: CASSVPGIYGYTF. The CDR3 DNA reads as TGTGCCAGCAGTGTCCCGGGAATCTATGGCTACACCTTC.

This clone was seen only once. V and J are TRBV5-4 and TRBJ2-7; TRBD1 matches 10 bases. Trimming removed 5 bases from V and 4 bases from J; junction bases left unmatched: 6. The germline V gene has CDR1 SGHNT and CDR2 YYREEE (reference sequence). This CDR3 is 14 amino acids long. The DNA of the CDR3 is TGTGCCAGCAGGAGGGACAGGGGCACTTACGAGCAGTACTTC. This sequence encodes CASRRDRGTYEQYF. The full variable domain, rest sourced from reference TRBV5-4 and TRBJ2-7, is ETGVTQSPTHLIKTRGQQVTLRCSSQSGHNTVSWYQQALGQGPQFIFQYYREEENGRGNFPPRFSGLQFPNYSSELNVNALELDDSALYLCASRRDRGTYEQYFGPGTRLTVT.

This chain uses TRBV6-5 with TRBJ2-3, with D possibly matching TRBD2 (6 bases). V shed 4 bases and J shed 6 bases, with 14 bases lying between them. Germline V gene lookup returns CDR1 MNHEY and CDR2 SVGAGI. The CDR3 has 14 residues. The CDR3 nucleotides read TGTGCCAGCAGTTCCCGTCGGGGGAGCGATACGCAGTATTTT. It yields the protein CASSSRRGSDTQYF.

CDR3 nucleotides: TGTGCTGGGGGCCCTCACACAGATACGCAGTATTTT. Translated, it gives CAGGPHTDTQYF. The V call is TRBV2, the J call TRBJ2-3, with D maybe TRBD1 (6 bases). The CDR3 has 12 residues. The germline V gene encodes CDR1 SNHLY and CDR2 FYNNEI.

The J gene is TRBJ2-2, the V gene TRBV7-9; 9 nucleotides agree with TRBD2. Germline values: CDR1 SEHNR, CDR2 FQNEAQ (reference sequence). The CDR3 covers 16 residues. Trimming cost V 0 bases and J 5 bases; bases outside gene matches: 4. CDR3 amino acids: CASSLARLAGTGELFF. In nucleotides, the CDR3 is TGTGCCAGCAGCTTAGCGCGCCTAGCGGGAACCGGGGAGCTGTTTTTT.

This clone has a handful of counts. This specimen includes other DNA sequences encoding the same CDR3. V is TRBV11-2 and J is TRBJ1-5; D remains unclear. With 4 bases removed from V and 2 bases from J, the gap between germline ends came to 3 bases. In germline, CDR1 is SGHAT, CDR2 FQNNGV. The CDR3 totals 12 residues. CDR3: CASSSGNQPQHF. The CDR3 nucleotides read TGTGCCAGCAGCTCGGGCAATCAGCCCCAGCATTTT.